This paragraph covers one TCR beta chain sequence. The data belong to a study of T cells in Graves' hyperthyroidism and ophthalmopathy. RNA transcripts were the template for amplifying TCR beta CDR3 regions. The primer set for the first-round RT-PCR of the TCR CDR3 was HTBI. TCRdb re-derived calls from the multiplex PCR reads in MiXCR, one entry per CDR3 protein. This sample has around 690,000 distinct CDR3 sequences; 20% occur once, and the top ten carry about 34%. This CDR3 comprises 15 residues. Germline V gives CDR1 SGHAT, CDR2 FQNNGV. Deletions cut 1 base from V and 3 bases from J, with 12 bases between.

The chain recombines TRBV11-2 with TRBJ1-2; no reliable D call. The sample taken for sequencing was blood. The TCR originated in a man aged 25 to 45 with Graves' ophthalmopathy. The CDR3 here is CASSLVGNSHYGYTF. The DNA for the CDR3 is TGTGCCAGCAGCTTAGTAGGGAACAGTCACTATGGCTACACCTTC. Variable domain in full (rest from reference TRBV11-2 and TRBJ1-2): EAGVAQSPRYKIIEKRQSVAFWCNPISGHATLYWYQQILGQGPKLLIQFQNNGVVDDSQLPKDRFSAERLKGVDSTLKIQPAKLEDSAVYLCASSLVGNSHYGYTFGSGTRLTVV.